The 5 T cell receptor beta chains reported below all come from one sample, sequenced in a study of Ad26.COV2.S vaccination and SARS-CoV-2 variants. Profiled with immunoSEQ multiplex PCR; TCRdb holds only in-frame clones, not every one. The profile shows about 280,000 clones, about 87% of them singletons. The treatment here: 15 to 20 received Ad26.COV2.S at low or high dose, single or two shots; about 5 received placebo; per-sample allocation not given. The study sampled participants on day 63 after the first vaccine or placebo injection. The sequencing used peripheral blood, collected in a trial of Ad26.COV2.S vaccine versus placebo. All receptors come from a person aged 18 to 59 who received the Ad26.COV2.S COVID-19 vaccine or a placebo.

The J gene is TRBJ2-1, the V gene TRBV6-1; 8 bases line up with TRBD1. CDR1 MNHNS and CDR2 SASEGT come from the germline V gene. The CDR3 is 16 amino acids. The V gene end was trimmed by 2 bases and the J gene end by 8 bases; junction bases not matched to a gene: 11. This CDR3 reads CASSELSWDRSDEQFF. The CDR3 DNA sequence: TGTGCCAGCAGTGAATTAAGTTGGGACAGGTCCGATGAGCAGTTCTTC.

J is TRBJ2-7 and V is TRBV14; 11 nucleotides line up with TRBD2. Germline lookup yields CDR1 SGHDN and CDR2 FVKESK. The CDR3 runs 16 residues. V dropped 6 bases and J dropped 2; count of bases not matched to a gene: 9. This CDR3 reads CASSNRGTSGTYEQYF. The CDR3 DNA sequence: TGTGCCAGCAGTAACAGAGGGACTAGCGGCACCTACGAGCAGTACTTC.

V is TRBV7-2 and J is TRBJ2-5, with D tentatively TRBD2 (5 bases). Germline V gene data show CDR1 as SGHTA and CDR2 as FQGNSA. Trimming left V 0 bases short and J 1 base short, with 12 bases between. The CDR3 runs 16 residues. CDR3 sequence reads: CASSLAASAGQETQYF. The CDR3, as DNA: TGTGCCAGCAGCTTAGCCGCTTCGGCGGGCCAAGAGACCCAGTACTTC.

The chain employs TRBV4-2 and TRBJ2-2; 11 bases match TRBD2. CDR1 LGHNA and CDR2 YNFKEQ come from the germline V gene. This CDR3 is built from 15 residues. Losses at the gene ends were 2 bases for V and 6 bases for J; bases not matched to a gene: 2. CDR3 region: CASSQLAGGAGELFF. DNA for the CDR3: TGTGCCAGCAGCCAACTAGCGGGGGGCGCCGGGGAGCTGTTTTTT.

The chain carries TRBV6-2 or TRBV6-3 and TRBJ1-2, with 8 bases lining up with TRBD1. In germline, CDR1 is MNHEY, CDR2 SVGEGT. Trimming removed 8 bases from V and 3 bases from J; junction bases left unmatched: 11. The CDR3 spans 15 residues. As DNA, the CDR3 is TGTGCCAGCTGCCCGCTCGGGACAGGAGACTATGGCTACACCTTC. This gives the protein CASCPLGTGDYGYTF.